The sequence of this T cell receptor (beta chain) was determined in a study of regulatory T cells in long-lasting Graves disease. Libraries of TCR beta came from iRepertoire HTBI primers plus Arm-PCR of CDR3 regions. TCRdb re-derived calls from the multiplex PCR reads in MiXCR, one entry per CDR3 protein. The sample includes around 460,000 distinct CDR3 sequences, approximately 23% seen only once; the top ten take over 10%. Time point described: persistent/refractory GD, antithyroid drugs over 5 years with positive TRAb. RNA extracted from PBMCs served as the sequencing template. Investigators report Graves' disease was diagnosed under American Thyroid Association guidelines. This clonotype has at least ten counts. V was clipped by 5 bases and J by 2 bases; unmatched bases: 5. Germline V gene data show CDR1 as MNHEY and CDR2 as SMNVEV (reference sequence). CDR3 length equals 15 residues.

The sequence was collected from a female donor with Graves disease. The chain carries TRBV27 and TRBJ2-7; TRBD2 matches 11 bases. The sequenced sample was peripheral blood mononuclear cells (PBMCs), obtained when the disease was refractory, from a patient treated with antithyroid drugs. CDR3 coding DNA: TGTGCCAGCAGTCAGACTAGCGGGACGACCTACGAGCAGTACTTC. Its translation: CASSQTSGTTYEQYF.